In this sample, the clone carrying this T cell receptor beta chain turned up many times. The second PCR ran roughly 7 to 11 cycles with a sample-barcoded 5' primer and J-beta primers. Via MiXCR, TCRdb re-called the 5' RACE reads, giving one row per CDR3 protein. The sample lists 850,000 or so distinct CDR3 sequences; 29% were seen once. These data come from a study of blood T cells in healthy people across ages. V dropped 5 bases and J dropped 8; count of bases not matched to a gene: 7. Germline lookup yields CDR1 SGHTA and CDR2 FQGNSA. The CDR3 length is 13 residues. The TCR originated in a woman older than 75 in good health. The chain carries TRBV7-2 and TRBJ1-2, with 8 nucleotides matching TRBD1. Material for sequencing was blood. This CDR3 is CASSLTGVEGYTF. In DNA, the CDR3 is TGTGCCAGCAGCCTGACAGGGGTTGAGGGCTACACCTTC.